The 25 T cell receptor beta chains below come from one sample, sequenced in a study of tumor-infiltrating lymphocytes in oesophageal squamous cell carcinoma. MiXCR, run by TCRdb on the PCR reads, gives a single entry per CDR3 protein. The sample lists over 15,000 distinct CDR3 sequences; less than 55% were seen once. The sample was normal esophageal tissue next to the tumor. The receptor set was obtained from a female donor with esophageal squamous cell carcinoma.

This clonotype has a handful of counts. CDR3 nucleotides: TGTGCCAGCATACCGGGACAGGGGGCCACTGGGGCCAACGTCCTGACTTTC. It encodes CASIPGQGATGANVLTF. The genes are TRBV7-2 and TRBJ2-6, with 12 bases fitting TRBD1. Trimming took 7 bases from V and 2 from J; bases not matched to a gene: 6. The CDR3 is 17 residues long. In germline, CDR1 is SGHTA, CDR2 FQGNSA.

This clonotype showed up many times. The chain has TRBV28 and TRBJ1-1; D not certain. CDR3 size: 15 residues. CDR1 is MDHEN, CDR2 SYDVKM, per germline. Trimming took 6 bases from V and 0 from J, leaving 14 bases between them. This CDR3 reads CASSATTVMNTEAFF. Here the CDR3 DNA reads TGTGCCAGCAGCGCCACGACGGTGATGAACACTGAAGCTTTCTTT. The whole variable domain, filled in from reference TRBV28 and TRBJ1-1, reads DVKVTQSSRYLVKRTGEKVFLECVQDMDHENMFWYRQDPGLGLRLIYFSYDVKMKEKGDIPEGYSVSREKKERFSLILESASTNQTSMYLCASSATTVMNTEAFFGQGTRLTVV.

By proportion, this clonotype is medium-sized. The chain recombines TRBV7-6 with TRBJ2-1; D not resolved. This CDR3 contains 12 residues. CDR1 and CDR2 (germline): SGHVS, FNYEAQ. Trimming pared 4 bases from V and 9 bases from J, leaving 10 bases between. The CDR3 DNA sequence: TGTGCCAGCAGCTCCCGAACGGGTGAGCAGTTCTTC. Translating it yields CASSSRTGEQFF.

This clonotype was detected only a few times. V gene TRBV20-1 combines with J gene TRBJ2-1, with D perhaps being TRBD1 or TRBD2 (5 bases each). The J call could be wrong; TRBJ2-7 is a better fit for the DNA end. This CDR3 region has 12 residues. The germline gives CDR1 DFQATT, CDR2 SNEGSKA (reference sequence). The CDR3, as DNA: TGCAGTGCTGCCGATCATGGGGGCGAGCAGTACTTC. Translation gives CSAADHGGEQYF.

This chain joins TRBV6-5 and TRBJ2-3; 14 bases agree with TRBD2. Germline V gene sequence: CDR1 MNHEY, CDR2 SVGAGI. With V trimmed by 6 bases and J by 5 bases, 7 bases remained unmatched. This CDR3 is 16 amino acids long. The CDR3 sequence is CASSRGLAGVGDTQYF. CDR3 DNA: TGTGCCAGCAGCCGGGGACTAGCGGGAGTGGGAGATACGCAGTATTTT.

In this sample, this clonotype turned up many times. This sequence may be a read error, since a much larger clone differs from it by one base. The chain couples TRBV7-8 to TRBJ2-1; D gene uncertain. The J call is doubtful: the DNA matches TRBJ2-7 better. Germline V gives CDR1 SGHVS, CDR2 FQNEAQ. The CDR3 consists of 12 residues. The CDR3 region is CASSLDGNEQYF. CDR3 in DNA: TGTGCCAGCAGCTTAGATGGGAATGAGCAGTACTTC.

This rearrangement joins TRBV6-1 to TRBJ2-7; TRBD2 agrees at 7 bases. The CDR3 contains 15 residues. The germline CDR1 and CDR2 sequences are MNHNS and SASEGT. V lost 1 base and J lost 3; bases outside the gene matches: 6. CDR3 sequence: CASSEEAGSIYEQYF. CDR3 bases: TGTGCCAGCAGTGAAGAAGCGGGGAGTATCTACGAGCAGTACTTC.

Within the sample, this clonotype is medium-sized. V and J are TRBV7-9 and TRBJ2-1; D is uncertain. CDR3 length: 13 amino acids. Deletions cut 4 bases from V and 8 bases from J, with 12 bases between. Germline assignment: CDR1 SEHNR and CDR2 FQNEAQ (reference sequence). The CDR3 is CASSWTADDEQFF. The CDR3, as DNA: TGTGCCAGCAGCTGGACGGCGGACGATGAGCAGTTCTTC. The whole variable domain, remainder taken from reference TRBV7-9 and TRBJ2-1, is DTGVSQNPRHKITKRGQNVTFRCDPISEHNRLYWYRQTLGQGPEFLTYFQNEAQLEKSRLLSDRFSAERPKGSFSTLEIQRTEQGDSAMYLCASSWTADDEQFFGPGTRLTVL.

The rearrangement links TRBV5-1 to TRBJ2-2, with 8 bases that match TRBD1. CDR3 length: 15 residues. Germline CDR1 reads SGHRS; CDR2 reads YFSETQ. The V and J ends lost 5 bases and 6 bases, in that order; junction bases with no gene match: 9. CDR3 amino acids: CASRRVQGASGELFF. As DNA, the CDR3 is TGCGCCAGCAGAAGGGTGCAGGGGGCGTCCGGGGAGCTGTTTTTT.

The sample holds many counts of this clonotype. J is TRBJ2-7 and V is TRBV28; D remains unclear. The germline CDR1 and CDR2 sequences are MDHEN and SYDVKM. This CDR3 comprises 12 residues. Trimming removed 6 bases at V and 3 bases at J, with 9 bases between. The CDR3 loop is CASSGSYYEQYF. CDR3 in DNA: TGTGCCAGCAGCGGCTCTTACTACGAGCAGTACTTC. Combining the CDR3 with reference TRBV28 and TRBJ2-7 gives the whole variable domain DVKVTQSSRYLVKRTGEKVFLECVQDMDHENMFWYRQDPGLGLRLIYFSYDVKMKEKGDIPEGYSVSREKKERFSLILESASTNQTSMYLCASSGSYYEQYFGPGTRLTVT.

Details on this clonotype: A read error is likely, as this CDR3 ends without the conserved phenylalanine or tryptophan. The DNA is left out, because the CDR3 cannot be placed on it with certainty; the CDR3 is given as TCRdb lists it. V is TRBV7-2 and J is TRBJ2-3; the table calls TRBD2, which could not be checked here. The CDR3 length is 16 residues, termini included. CDR1 is SGHTA and CDR2 is FQGNSA in the germline V gene. CDR3 region: CASSLGGGLYEQYFGP.

This clonotype is judged medium-sized. This chain connects TRBV6-1 to TRBJ2-7; a weak D match, TRBD2 (7 bases). CDR1 MNHNS and CDR2 SASEGT come from the germline V gene. There are 13 residues in the CDR3. Trimming removed 11 bases at V and 1 base at J, with 15 bases between. CDR3 sequence: CAGGAGTSYEQYF. The CDR3 DNA sequence: TGTGCCGGGGGGGCGGGCACTTCCTACGAGCAGTACTTC.

Details on this clonotype: The conserved phenylalanine or tryptophan is not found at the CDR3 terminus, so this likely reflects a read error. No DNA is shown, since the ends of the CDR3 on it are uncertain; the CDR3 is the one TCRdb lists. This chain joins TRBV7-2 and TRBJ2-1. Germline V gene lookup returns CDR1 SGHTA and CDR2 FQGNSA. The CDR3 region is 13 residues in length, termini included. CDR3 region: CASSLHNEQFFGS.

The rearrangement uses TRBV7-2 and TRBJ2-1; tentative D call: TRBD2 (5 bases). CDR3 length equals 15 residues. Germline V lookup: CDR1 SGHTA, CDR2 FQGNSA. Trimming removed 7 bases from V and 2 bases from J, with 15 bases in between. CDR3 nucleotides: TGTGCCAGCACCTCCACCGGGAACACCTACAATGAGCAGTTCTTC. As protein: CASTSTGNTYNEQFF.

Concerning this clonotype: The conserved phenylalanine or tryptophan normally closing the CDR3 is absent here, so this likely arose from a read error. The limits of the CDR3 on the DNA are not certain, so only TCRdb's listed CDR3 is given. This chain connects TRBV7-2 to TRBJ2-6; the table's D call, TRBD1, was not checked against the DNA. Germline CDR1 reads SGHTA; CDR2 reads FQGNSA. The CDR3 has 17 residues if both end residues are counted. This CDR3 reads CASSLFQGPSYEQYFGA.

This chain joins TRBV11-3 and TRBJ2-3, with 12 nucleotides matching TRBD2. The J call is doubtful: the DNA matches TRBJ2-1 better. Germline lookup yields CDR1 SGHNT and CDR2 YENEEA. CDR3 length: 14 residues. This chain's CDR3 is CASSLKLAGGEQFF. CDR3 bases: TGTGCCAGCAGCTTAAAACTAGCGGGGGGTGAGCAGTTCTTC.

This clonotype occurred once. This rearrangement joins TRBV7-3 to TRBJ2-1; D is ambiguous. Germline CDR1 SGHTA, CDR2 FQGTGA. This CDR3 comprises 11 residues. Trimming took off 4 bases at V and 10 bases at J, with 8 bases between the two ends. In nucleotides, the CDR3 is TGTGCCAGCAGCTCTGGCCTAGAGCAGTTCTTC. Encoded protein: CASSSGLEQFF.

The CDR3 bases are TGTGCCACCAGTGAGGCGGGACTAGCGGACGAGCAGTACTTC. Translated: CATSEAGLADEQYF. This chain joins TRBV24-1 and TRBJ2-7; TRBD2 matches 11 bases. Per the germline V gene, CDR1 is KGHDR and CDR2 is SFDVKD. J gave up 5 bases and V 4 bases, and 3 bases lay outside the gene matches. The CDR3 consists of 14 residues.

The rearrangement links TRBV7-3 to TRBJ2-1; possibly TRBD1 for D (5 bases). Germline values: CDR1 SGHTA, CDR2 FQGTGA. Trimming pared 5 bases from V and 0 bases from J, leaving 8 bases between. The CDR3 extends over 14 amino acids. In DNA form, the CDR3 reads TGTGCCAGCAGCCGACAGAGCTCCTACAATGAGCAGTTCTTC. The encoded protein is CASSRQSSYNEQFF.

The chain has TRBV6-5 and TRBJ2-1; TRBD1 aligns across 9 bases. Near its end, the DNA agrees better with TRBJ2-7, so the J call may be wrong. This CDR3 contains 20 residues. The germline CDR1 and CDR2 sequences are MNHEY and SVGAGI. The CDR3 region is CASILVDRDRAISSYNEQYF. CDR3 bases: TGTGCCAGCATACTCGTAGACCGGGACAGGGCTATTAGCTCCTACAATGAGCAGTACTTC.

This sequence joins TRBV6-6 and TRBJ2-7, with 10 bases lining up with TRBD2. The CDR3 runs 16 residues. Losses at the gene ends were 5 bases for V and 7 bases for J; bases not matched to a gene: 14. From germline, CDR1 is MNHNY and CDR2 SVGAGI (reference sequence). The CDR3 DNA reads as TGTGCCAGCAGTCGATTAGCGGGAGGATCCTACAATGAGCAGTACTTC. As protein: CASSRLAGGSYNEQYF.

This clonotype was counted between two and nine times. The chain links TRBV30 to TRBJ1-2; TRBD1 agrees at 7 bases. Trimming removed 2 bases from V and 2 bases from J; junction bases left unmatched: 5. CDR1 is GTSNPN and CDR2 is SVGIG in the germline V gene (reference sequence). This CDR3 comprises 14 residues. For the CDR3, the DNA is TGTGCCTGGAGTAGGGGGCAGGTGAACTATGGCTACACCTTC. The encoded protein is CAWSRGQVNYGYTF.

The V and J genes are TRBV6-5 and TRBJ2-5; TRBD2 matches at 14 bases. The J call may not be correct, given that the DNA end is closer to TRBJ2-7. The CDR3 totals 21 residues. The germline V gene encodes CDR1 MNHEY and CDR2 SVGAGI. The CDR3 region has the DNA TGTGCCAGCAGTTCCTTAGTCCGCCGGACTAGCGGGAGGAACAGTGGCTACGAGCAGTACTTC. It encodes CASSSLVRRTSGRNSGYEQYF.

Worth noting for this clonotype: Without the conserved terminal phenylalanine or tryptophan, this CDR3 likely stems from a read error. The DNA is left out, because the CDR3 cannot be placed on it with certainty; the CDR3 is given as TCRdb lists it. The chain links TRBV7-6 to TRBJ2-6; the table assigns TRBD1, which was not confirmed against the DNA. Per germline, CDR1 SGHVS and CDR2 FNYEAQ. With termini counted, the CDR3 has 17 amino acids. CDR3 amino acids: CASSKGQGGKNIQYFGA.

The chain links TRBV28 to TRBJ2-5; D tentatively reads TRBD1 or TRBD2 (5 bases each). The J call is uncertain, as TRBJ2-1 better fits the DNA end. Germline V gene data show CDR1 as MDHEN and CDR2 as SYDVKM. This CDR3 spans 17 amino acids. CDR3 nucleotides: TGTGCCAGCAGGCCCCCTACCGGGACGCCCGCCTACAATGAGCAGTTCTTC. It translates to CASRPPTGTPAYNEQFF.